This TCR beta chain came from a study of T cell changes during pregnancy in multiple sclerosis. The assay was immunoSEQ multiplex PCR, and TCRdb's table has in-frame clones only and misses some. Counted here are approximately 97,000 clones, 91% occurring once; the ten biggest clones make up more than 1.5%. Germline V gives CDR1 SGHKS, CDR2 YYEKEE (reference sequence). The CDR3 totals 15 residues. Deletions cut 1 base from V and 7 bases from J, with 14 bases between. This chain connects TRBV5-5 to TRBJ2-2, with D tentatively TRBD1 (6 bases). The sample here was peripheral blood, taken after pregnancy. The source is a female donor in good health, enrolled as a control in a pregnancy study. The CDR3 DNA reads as TGTGCCAGCAGCTTGAGGGCAGGGGCTGGCGGGGAGCTGTTTTTT. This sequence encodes CASSLRAGAGGELFF.